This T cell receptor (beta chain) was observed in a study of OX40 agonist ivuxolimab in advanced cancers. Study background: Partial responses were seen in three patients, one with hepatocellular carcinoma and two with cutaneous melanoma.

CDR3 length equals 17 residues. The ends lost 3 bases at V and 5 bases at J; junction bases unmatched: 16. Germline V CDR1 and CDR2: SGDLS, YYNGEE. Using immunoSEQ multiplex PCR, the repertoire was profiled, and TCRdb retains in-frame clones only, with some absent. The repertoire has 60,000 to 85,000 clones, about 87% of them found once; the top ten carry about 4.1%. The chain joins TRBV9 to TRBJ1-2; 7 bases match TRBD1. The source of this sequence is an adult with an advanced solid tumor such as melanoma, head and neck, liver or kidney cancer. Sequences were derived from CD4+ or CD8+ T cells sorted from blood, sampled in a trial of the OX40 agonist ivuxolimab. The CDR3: CASSGYSGTDSSYGYTF. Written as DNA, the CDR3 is TGTGCCAGCAGCGGATACTCCGGGACAGACAGCTCATATGGCTACACCTTC. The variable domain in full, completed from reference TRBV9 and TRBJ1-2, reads DSGVTQTPKHLITATGQRVTLRCSPRSGDLSVYWYQQSLDQGLQFLIQYYNGEERAKGNILERFSAQQFPDLHSELNLSSLELGDSALYFCASSGYSGTDSSYGYTFGSGTRLTVV.